The TCR beta chain under discussion was sequenced for a study of blood T cell repertoires in COVID-19. At the level of the study: In each case, the material was cDNA or gDNA derived from T cells, B-cell-depleted T cells, or PBMCs.

Original methodology: From reference gene primer amplification, estimates of nucleated cell counts were derived. Clones were read by immunoSEQ multiplex PCR, and TCRdb kept only the in-frame ones, dropping some. V and J calls and clone size are those listed in that table; D and trimming were worked out from the DNA. The sample holds around 86,000 clones; 80% to 90% are singletons and the top ten take 4.5% to 6%. Sequenced input: peripheral blood. The clonotype comes from a woman older than 75 with acute or convalescent COVID-19.

CDR3 amino acids: CASSPSGGAGDTQYF. The CDR3 DNA reads TGTGCCAGCAGTCCTAGCGGGGGGGCGGGGGATACGCAGTATTTT. The chain combines TRBV5-4 with TRBJ2-3; 12 positions agree with TRBD2. The CDR3 consists of 15 residues. Germline-derived CDR1 and CDR2 are SGHNT and YYREEE (reference sequence). The ends lost 5 bases at V and 6 bases at J; junction bases unmatched: 7.